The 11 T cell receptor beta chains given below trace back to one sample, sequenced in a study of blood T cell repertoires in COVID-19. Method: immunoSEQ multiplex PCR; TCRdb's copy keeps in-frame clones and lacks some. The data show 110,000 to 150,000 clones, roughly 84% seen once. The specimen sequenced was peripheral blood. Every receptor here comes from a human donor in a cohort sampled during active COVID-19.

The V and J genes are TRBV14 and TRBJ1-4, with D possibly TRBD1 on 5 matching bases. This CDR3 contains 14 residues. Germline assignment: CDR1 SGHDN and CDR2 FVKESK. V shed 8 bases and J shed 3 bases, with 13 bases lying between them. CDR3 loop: CASSYGGSNEKLFF. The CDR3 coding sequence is TGTGCCAGCTCCTACGGGGGTTCTAATGAAAAACTGTTTTTT.

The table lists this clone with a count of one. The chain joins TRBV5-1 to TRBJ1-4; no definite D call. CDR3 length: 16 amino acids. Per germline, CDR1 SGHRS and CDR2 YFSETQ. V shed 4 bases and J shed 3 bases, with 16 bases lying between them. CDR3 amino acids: CASSLPRSGSNEKLFF. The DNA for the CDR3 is TGCGCCAGCAGCCTTCCGAGGTCCGGTTCTAATGAAAAACTGTTTTTT. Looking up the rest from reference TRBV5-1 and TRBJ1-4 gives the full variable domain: KAGVTQTPRYLIKTRGQQVTLSCSPISGHRSVSWYQQTPGQGLQFLFEYFSETQRNKGNFPGRFSGRQFSNSRSEMNVSTLELGDSALYLCASSLPRSGSNEKLFFGSGTQLSVL.

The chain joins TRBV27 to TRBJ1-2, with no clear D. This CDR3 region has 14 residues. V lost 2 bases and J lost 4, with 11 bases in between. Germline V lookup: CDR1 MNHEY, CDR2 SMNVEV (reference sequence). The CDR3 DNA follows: TGTGCCAGCAGTTTAGAGAACGTCGGCTATGGCTACACCTTC. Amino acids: CASSLENVGYGYTF.

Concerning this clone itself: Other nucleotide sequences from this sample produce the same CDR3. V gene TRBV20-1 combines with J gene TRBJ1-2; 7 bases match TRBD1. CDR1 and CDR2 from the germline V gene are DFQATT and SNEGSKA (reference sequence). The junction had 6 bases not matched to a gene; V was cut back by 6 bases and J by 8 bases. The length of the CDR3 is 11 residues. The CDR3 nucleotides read TGCAGTGCCCCAGGGGGAGGAGGCTACACCTTC. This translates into CSAPGGGGYTF.

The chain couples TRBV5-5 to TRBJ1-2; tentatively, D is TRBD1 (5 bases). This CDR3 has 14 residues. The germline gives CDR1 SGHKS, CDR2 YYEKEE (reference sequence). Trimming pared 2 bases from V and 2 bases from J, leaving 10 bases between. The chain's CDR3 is CASSFRDSNYGYTF. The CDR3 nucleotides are TGTGCCAGCAGCTTCAGAGACAGCAACTATGGCTACACCTTC.

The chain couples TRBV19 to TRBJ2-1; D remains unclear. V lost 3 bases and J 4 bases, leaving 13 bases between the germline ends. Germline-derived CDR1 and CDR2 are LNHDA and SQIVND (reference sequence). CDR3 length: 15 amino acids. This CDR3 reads CASSIAGLKYNEQFF. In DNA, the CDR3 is TGTGCCAGTAGTATTGCAGGTCTAAAGTACAATGAGCAGTTCTTC.

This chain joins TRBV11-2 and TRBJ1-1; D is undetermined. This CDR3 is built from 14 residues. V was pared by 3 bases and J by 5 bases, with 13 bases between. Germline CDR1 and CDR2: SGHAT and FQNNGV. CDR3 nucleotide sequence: TGTGCCAGCAGCTTGGCCACCGGGGATACTGAAGCTTTCTTT. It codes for CASSLATGDTEAFF. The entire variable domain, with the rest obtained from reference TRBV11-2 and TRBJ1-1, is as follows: EAGVAQSPRYKIIEKRQSVAFWCNPISGHATLYWYQQILGQGPKLLIQFQNNGVVDDSQLPKDRFSAERLKGVDSTLKIQPAKLEDSAVYLCASSLATGDTEAFFGQGTRLTVV.

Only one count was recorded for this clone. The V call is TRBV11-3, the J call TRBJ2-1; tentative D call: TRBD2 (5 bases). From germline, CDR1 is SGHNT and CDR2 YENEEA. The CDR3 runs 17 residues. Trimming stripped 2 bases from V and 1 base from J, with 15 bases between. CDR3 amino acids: CASSLYLGRESYNEQFF. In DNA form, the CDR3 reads TGTGCCAGCAGCTTATATTTAGGGAGAGAATCCTACAATGAGCAGTTCTTC.

The chain's CDR3 is CASSSGGTGVLSYEQYV. CDR3 coding DNA: TGTGCCAGCAGTTCAGGCGGGACAGGAGTTCTCTCCTACGAGCAGTACGTC. The chain is built from TRBV28 and TRBJ2-7; 8 bases agree with TRBD1. V dropped 4 bases and J dropped 0; count of bases not matched to a gene: 11. CDR1 and CDR2 from the germline V gene are MDHEN and SYDVKM. The CDR3 spans 17 residues.

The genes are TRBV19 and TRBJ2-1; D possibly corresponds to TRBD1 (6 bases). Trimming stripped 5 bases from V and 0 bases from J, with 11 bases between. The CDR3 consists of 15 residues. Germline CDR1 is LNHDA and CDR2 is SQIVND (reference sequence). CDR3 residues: CASSADSSSYNEQFF. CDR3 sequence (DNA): TGTGCCAGTAGTGCGGACAGTAGCTCCTACAATGAGCAGTTCTTC.

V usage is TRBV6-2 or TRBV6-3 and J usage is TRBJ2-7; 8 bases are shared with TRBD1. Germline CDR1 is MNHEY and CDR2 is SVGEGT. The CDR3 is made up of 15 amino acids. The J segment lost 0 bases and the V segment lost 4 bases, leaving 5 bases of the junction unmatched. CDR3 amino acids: CASSSHRGASYEQYF. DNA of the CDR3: TGTGCCAGCAGTTCCCACAGGGGGGCCTCCTACGAGCAGTACTTC.